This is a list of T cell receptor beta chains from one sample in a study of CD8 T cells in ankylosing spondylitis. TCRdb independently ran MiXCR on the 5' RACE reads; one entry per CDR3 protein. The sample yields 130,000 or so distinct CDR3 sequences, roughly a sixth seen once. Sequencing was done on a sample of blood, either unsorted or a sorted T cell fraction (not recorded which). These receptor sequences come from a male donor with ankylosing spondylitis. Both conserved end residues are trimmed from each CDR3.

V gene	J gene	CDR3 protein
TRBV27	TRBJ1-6	ASSLPPGQNSPLH
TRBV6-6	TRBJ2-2	ASTSPGELF
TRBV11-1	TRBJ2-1	ASSPRTSGGSSYNEQF
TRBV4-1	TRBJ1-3	ASSQGRGPGNTIY
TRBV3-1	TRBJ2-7	ASSQEGGRAYEQY
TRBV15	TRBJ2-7	ATSSDLSNYEQY
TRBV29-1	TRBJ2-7	SVEETGQGIYYEQY
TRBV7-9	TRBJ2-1	ASSTPGGTSYNEQF
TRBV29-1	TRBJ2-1	SVEYPTDRSNEQF
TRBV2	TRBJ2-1	ASRGTSGRRGEQF
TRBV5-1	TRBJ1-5	ASSPDSNSNQPQH
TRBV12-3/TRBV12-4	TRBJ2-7	ASSRTDYYEQY
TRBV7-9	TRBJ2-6	ASSLHRVTGANVLT
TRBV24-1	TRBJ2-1	ATSDTTPARGISNEQF
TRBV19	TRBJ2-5	ASSIILAGDETQY
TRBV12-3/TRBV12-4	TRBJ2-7	ASSFSPDEQY
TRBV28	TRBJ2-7	ASSLGQGGDEQY
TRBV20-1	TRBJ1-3	SARDLSGGGNTIY
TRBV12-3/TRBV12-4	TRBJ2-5	ASSLMSETQY
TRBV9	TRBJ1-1	ASSVATNTEAF
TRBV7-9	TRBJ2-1	ASSLSGLPVEQF
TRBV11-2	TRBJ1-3	ASSGDGLSGNTIY
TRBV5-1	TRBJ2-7	ASSTTHEQY
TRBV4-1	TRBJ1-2	ASSQGPGTGAGWGYT
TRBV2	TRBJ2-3	ASIPRGGVTDTQY
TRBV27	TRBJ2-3	ASSPSGRPTDTQY
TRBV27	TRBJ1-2	ASSPTPLYGYT
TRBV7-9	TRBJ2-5	ASGPASQY
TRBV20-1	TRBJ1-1	SASRGLNTEAF
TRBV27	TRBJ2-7	ASSLSRRREGTYEQY
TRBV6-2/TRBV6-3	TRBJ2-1	ASSYPLAGGPNEQF
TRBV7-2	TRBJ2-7	ASSSSLAGVTEQY
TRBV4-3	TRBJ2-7	ASSQETSGAYEQY
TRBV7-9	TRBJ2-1	ASSLSRVSNEQF
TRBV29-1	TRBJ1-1	SVVRELTEAF
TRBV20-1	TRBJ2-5	SAKDREGPETQY
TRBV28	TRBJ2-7	ASSFLGYSDRSYEQY
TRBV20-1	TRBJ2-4	SARGGRWRTDIQY
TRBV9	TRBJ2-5	ASSVGVGLTLKTQY
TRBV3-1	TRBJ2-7	ASSQDIVPGRGRGYEQY
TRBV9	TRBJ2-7	ASSVDGSIYEQY
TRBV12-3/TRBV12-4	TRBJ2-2	ATNVGGTTGELF
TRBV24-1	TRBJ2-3	ATSGLVAGTQY
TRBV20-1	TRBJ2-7	SARDSKPYEQY
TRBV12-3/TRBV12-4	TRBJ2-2	ASSFGQGFTGELF
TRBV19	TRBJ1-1	ATSVRGQNTEAF
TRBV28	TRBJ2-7	ASSLSLGGITIYEQY
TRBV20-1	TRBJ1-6	SARDREGSYNSPLH
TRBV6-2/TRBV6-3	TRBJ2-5	ASSYPPAVQETQY
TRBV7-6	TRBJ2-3	ASSLYQGHMDTQY
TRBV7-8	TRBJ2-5	ASSLAGIETQY
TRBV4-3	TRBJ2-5	ASSQVRRAPETQY